This TCR beta chain was found in a study of cytomegalovirus exposure and HLA in healthy donors. Overall study results and limits: A link between a missense DCLRE1C variant and TCR beta V- and J-gene trimming emerged from a later analysis.

As for this clone: Its antigen is currently unknown.

The PCR was carried out with 60 Vbeta primers and 13 Jbeta primers. Some clones are missing from TCRdb's copy, which holds only in-frame ones; the method was immunoSEQ multiplex PCR. Among approximately 240,000 clones listed, more than 85% were seen once. CDR1 is MNHNS, CDR2 SASEGT, per germline. This CDR3 contains 15 residues. Trimming took off 3 bases at V and 1 base at J, with 12 bases between the two ends. Source material: PBMCs. The sequence was collected from a woman between 18 and 29 years old in good health and CMV-seronegative. The genes are TRBV6-1 and TRBJ1-1; weak D call: TRBD1 (6 bases). The CDR3 nucleotides are TGTGCCAGCAGTGATCCGGGACACCCGAACACTGAAGCTTTCTTT. Translated, it gives CASSDPGHPNTEAFF.